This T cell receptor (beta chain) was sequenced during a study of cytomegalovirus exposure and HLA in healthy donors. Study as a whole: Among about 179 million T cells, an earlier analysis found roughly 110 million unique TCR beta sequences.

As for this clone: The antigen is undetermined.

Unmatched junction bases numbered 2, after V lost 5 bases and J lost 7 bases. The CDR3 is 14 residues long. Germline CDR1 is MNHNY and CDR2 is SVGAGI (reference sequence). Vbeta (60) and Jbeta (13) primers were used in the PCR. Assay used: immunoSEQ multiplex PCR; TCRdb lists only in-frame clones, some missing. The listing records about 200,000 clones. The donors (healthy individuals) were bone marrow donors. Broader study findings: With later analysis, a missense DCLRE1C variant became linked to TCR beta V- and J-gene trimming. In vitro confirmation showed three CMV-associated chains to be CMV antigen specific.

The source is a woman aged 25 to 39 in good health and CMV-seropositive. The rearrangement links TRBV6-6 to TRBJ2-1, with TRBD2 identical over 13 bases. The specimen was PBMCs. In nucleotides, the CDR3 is TGTGCCAGCAGTACTAGCGGGAGGGCAAATGAGCAGTTCTTC. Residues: CASSTSGRANEQFF.